This TCR beta chain is from a study of CD8 T cells in ankylosing spondylitis. TCRdb fed the 5' RACE reads into MiXCR, producing one record per CDR3 protein. The top ten hold about a third of the sample, which has under 300,000 distinct CDR3 sequences, approximately 20% seen once. The CDR3 totals 16 residues. V lost 4 bases to trimming and J lost 0 bases, with 15 bases between them. Germline V lookup: CDR1 SQVTM, CDR2 ANQGSEA. General observations from the study: Made up of fewer than ten highly homologous variants, a TCR beta motif appeared characteristic of ankylosing spondylitis blood.

This clonotype showed up just a few times. Antigen specificity is unknown. The sequence came from a male donor with ankylosing spondylitis or in good health (not recorded which). The sequenced sample was blood, either unsorted or a sorted T cell fraction (not recorded which). The chain employs TRBV29-1 and TRBJ2-2; D is unclear. The CDR3 nucleotides are TGCAGCGTTGCTATCGGCCCCAACGCGAACACCGGGGAGCTGTTTTTT. This translates into CSVAIGPNANTGELFF.